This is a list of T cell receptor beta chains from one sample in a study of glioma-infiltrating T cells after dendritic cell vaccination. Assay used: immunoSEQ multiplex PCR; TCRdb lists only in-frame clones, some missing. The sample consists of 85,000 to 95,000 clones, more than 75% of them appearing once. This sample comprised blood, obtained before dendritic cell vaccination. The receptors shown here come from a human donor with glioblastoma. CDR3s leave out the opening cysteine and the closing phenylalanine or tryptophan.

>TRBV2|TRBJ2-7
ASSEGQGVGEQY
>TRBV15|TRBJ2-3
ATSKQGGSFTDTQY
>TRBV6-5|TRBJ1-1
ASRRTGGTEAF
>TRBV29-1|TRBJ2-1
SVTQASNEQF
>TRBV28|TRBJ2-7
ASSLPPRGGEAYEQY
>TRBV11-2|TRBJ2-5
ASSESGQPQETQY
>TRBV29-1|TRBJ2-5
SVGLPGQGRGEQY
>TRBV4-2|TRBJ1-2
ASSQTRDRAYGYT
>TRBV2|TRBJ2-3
ASSEALVEESTDTQY
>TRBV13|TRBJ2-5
ASSRFRNQETQY
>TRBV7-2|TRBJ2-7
ATGQYFSYEQY
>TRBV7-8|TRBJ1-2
ASSPGGDFDYT
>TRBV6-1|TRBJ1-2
ASSETGTGSYGYT
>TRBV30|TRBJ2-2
AWSTPGLGPTGELF
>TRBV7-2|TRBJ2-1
ASSLASGNYEQF
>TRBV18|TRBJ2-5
ASSPSTGGQETQY
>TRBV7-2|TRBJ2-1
ASSPPGLASYNEQF
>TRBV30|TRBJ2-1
AWSVPASGRYNEQF
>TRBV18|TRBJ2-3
ASSRSVGDTQY
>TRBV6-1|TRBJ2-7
ASRSATAHEQY
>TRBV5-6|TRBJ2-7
ASSLDGTGYYEQY
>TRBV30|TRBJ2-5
AWSVLAGQEFFETQY
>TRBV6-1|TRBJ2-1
ASSGLAGPYNEQF
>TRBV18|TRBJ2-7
ASSPMEHYEQY
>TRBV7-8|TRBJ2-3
ASSSNSFSFTDTQY
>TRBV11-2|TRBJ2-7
ASSFGTAYEQY
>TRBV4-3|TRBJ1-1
ASSQDRQGAMGTEAF
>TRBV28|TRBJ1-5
ASSDRLAENQPQH
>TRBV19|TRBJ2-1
ASSILGGAHNEQF
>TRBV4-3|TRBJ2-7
ASSQRRGGEQY
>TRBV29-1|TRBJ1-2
SVEHDRSNYGCT
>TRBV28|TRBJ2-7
ASRGGEQY
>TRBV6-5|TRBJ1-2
ASSLANRESYGYT
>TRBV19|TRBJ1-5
ASSILNREPQH
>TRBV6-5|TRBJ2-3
ASSYGAVDRDTQY
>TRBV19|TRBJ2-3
ASSMGIGDYTTDTQY
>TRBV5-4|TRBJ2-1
ASSKTTFSYNEQF
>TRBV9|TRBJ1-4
ASSSGTAAEKLF
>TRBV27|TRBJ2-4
ASSFPGDIQY
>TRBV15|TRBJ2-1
ATSTPVWREGPGIDEQF
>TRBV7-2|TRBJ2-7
ASSLRAGGLAYEQY
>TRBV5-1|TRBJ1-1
ASSARTVKNTEAF
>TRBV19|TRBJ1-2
ASSIQSNYGYT
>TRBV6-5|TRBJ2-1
ASRAGGIEQF